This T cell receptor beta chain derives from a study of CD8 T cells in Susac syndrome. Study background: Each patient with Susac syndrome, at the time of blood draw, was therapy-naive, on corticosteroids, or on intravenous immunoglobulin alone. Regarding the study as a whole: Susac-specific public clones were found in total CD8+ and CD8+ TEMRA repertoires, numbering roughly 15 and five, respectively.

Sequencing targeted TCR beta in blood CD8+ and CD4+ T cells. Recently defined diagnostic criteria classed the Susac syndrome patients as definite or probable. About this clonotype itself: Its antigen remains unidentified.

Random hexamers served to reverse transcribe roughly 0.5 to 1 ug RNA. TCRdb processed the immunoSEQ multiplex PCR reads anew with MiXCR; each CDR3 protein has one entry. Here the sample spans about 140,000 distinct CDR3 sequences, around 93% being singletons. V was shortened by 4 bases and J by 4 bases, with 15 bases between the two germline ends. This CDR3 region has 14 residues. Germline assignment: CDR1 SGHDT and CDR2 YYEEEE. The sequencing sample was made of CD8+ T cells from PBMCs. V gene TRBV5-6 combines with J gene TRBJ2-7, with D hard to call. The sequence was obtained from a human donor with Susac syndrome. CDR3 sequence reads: CASSPNPTNYEQYF. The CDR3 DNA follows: TGTGCCAGCAGCCCGAACCCGACGAATTACGAGCAGTACTTC.